This T cell receptor beta chain was found in a study of blood T cell repertoires in COVID-19. Study details: Sites across the United States, Italy and Spain contributed samples from acute and convalescent COVID-19. T cells, B-cell-depleted T cells, or PBMCs provided the cDNA or gDNA that served as material.

In the study's own analysis: Amplification of reference gene primers was used by the study to estimate nucleated cell counts. Sequenced by immunoSEQ multiplex PCR; TCRdb stores in-frame clones only, minus some. V and J calls and clone size come straight from that table; D and trimming were deduced from the DNA. The data contain 150,000 to 200,000 clones, about four fifths of them singletons. Seattle researchers signed up patients amid active infection and tracked them longitudinally. CDR3 length: 14 amino acids. Trimming shortened V by 4 bases and J by 3 bases, and 13 bases separated the two germline ends. CDR1 is ENHRY, CDR2 SYGVKD, per germline.

The rearrangement joins TRBV10-3 to TRBJ2-7, with D possibly matching TRBD1 (5 bases). The sequenced sample consisted of peripheral blood. This TCR was recovered from a woman of 80 years or more with COVID-19, enrolled during active disease. CDR3 sequence reads: CAISARQGDYEQYF. The CDR3 DNA is TGTGCCATCAGTGCGCGGCAGGGTGACTACGAGCAGTACTTC.